A selection of T cell receptor beta chains follows, all from one sample in a study of tumor and adjacent non-tumor tissue in lung cancer. TCRdb ran MiXCR on the multiplex PCR reads and lists one entry per CDR3 protein. Among approximately 53,000 distinct CDR3 sequences, around two thirds were seen once, and the ten largest hold 20% to 25%. What was sequenced was distant non-tumor lung tissue. All receptors come from a woman aged 55-70 years with non-small cell lung cancer. Each CDR3 is given with its conserved first and last residue. D genes are given only for firm matches. Clone size is given for some rows only: seen once, a few or many times, or a class if the clone is expanded.

TRBJ2-7 TRBD2 many TRBV10-3 TGTGCCATCAGTGAGCCCGGACTAGCGGTCTCCTACGAGCAGTACTTC CAISEPGLAVSYEQYF
TRBJ1-2 . once TRBV29-1 . CSFRQSEGYGCIF
TRBJ2-3 . many TRBV28 TGTGCCAGCAGTTATCCGGGGGGCGGGACAGATACGCAGTATTTT CASSYPGGGTDTQYF
TRBJ2-5 TRBD1 . TRBV6-5 TGTGCCAGTAGTCGGACAGGGGGTCAAAAGACCGAATACTTC CASSRTGGQKTEYF
TRBJ2-7 . many TRBV6-2/TRBV6-3 TGTGCCAGCAGTTACTCGTTACAGGCTCCTTACTACGAGCAGTACTTC CASSYSLQAPYYEQYF
TRBJ2-7 . . TRBV10-3 TGTGCCACCACCCCCTCTCAGGATTACGAGCAGTACTTC CATTPSQDYEQYF
TRBJ1-2 TRBD1 few TRBV29-1 TGCAGTGGCAGACAGGGAGACTATGGCTACACCTTC CSGRQGDYGYTF
TRBJ1-2 . . TRBV29-1 TGCAGCAACCAAAGGGGCTTGGGTGGCTACACCTTT CSNQRGLGGYTF
TRBJ1-1 TRBD1 . TRBV12-3/TRBV12-4 TGTGCCAGCAGTCCAACTCGGGACAGAGAAGCTTTCTTT CASSPTRDREAFF
TRBJ2-1 . once TRBV29-1 TGCAGGGCTGGGGATGAGCAGTTCTTC CRAGDEQFF
TRBJ2-3 . . TRBV20-1 TGCAGTGCCACCTTCGGAGGGGGCACAGATACGCAGTATTTT CSATFGGGTDTQYF
TRBJ1-2 . . TRBV28 TGTACCAACAGTTTCAGCGCTAACTATGGCTACACCTTC CTNSFSANYGYTF
TRBJ2-5 TRBD2 . TRBV10-3 TGTGCCATCAGTGACTCGGAGCTAGCGGGAAAAGAGACCCGGTACTTC CAISDSELAGKETRYF
TRBJ1-1 . few TRBV20-1 TGCAGTGCTAGAGATTTCAGGGCCCCGAACACTGAAGCTTTCTTT CSARDFRAPNTEAFF
TRBJ2-3 . . TRBV28 TGTACCAGCAGTTTCGATCGCCGGGGCTTCGGACTCACAGATACGCAGTATTTT CTSSFDRRGFGLTDTQYF
TRBJ1-2 . . TRBV11-2 TGTACCAGCAGCTTAAGTTTGGGAGTCTACACCTTC CTSSLSLGVYTF
TRBJ1-1 . few TRBV7-3 TGTGCCAGCAGCTTGATGAAGGACGAGAAAGCTTTCTTT CASSLMKDEKAFF
TRBJ2-3 TRBD1 . TRBV28 TGTGCCAGCAGTTCACGGACAGGGGTCGGGGAAGATACGCAGTATTTT CASSSRTGVGEDTQYF
TRBJ2-3 TRBD2 . TRBV19 TGTGCCAGTAGGCCCAGCGGGACCGCAGATACGCAGTATTTT CASRPSGTADTQYF
TRBJ2-3 TRBD1 few TRBV12-3/TRBV12-4 TGTGCCAGTAGTTCAATCGGGACAGGTGCGACAGATACGCAATATTTT CASSSIGTGATDTQYF
TRBJ2-1 TRBD2 . TRBV19 TGTGCCAGTAGTGGGACTAGCGGGAGGGCCGTGGATGAGCAGTTCTTC CASSGTSGRAVDEQFF
TRBJ1-4 . . TRBV5-8 TGTGCCAGCAGCTTTGATAGGAGCAATGAAAAACTGTTTTTT CASSFDRSNEKLFF
TRBJ1-1 . . TRBV12-3/TRBV12-4 TGTGCCAGCACTATTCGGAGAGGGTCGAACACTGAAGCTTTCTTT CASTIRRGSNTEAFF
TRBJ1-2 TRBD1 many TRBV5-6 TGTGCCAGCAGCTTTGGGACAGGTGGCGGCTACACCTTC CASSFGTGGGYTF
TRBJ2-2 TRBD2 . TRBV6-2/TRBV6-3 TGTGCCACCACCGCCCCTCCCCTAGCGGGGACCGGGAAGCTGTTTTTT CATTAPPLAGTGKLFF
TRBJ1-5 . . TRBV20-1 TGCAGTACTAGTGGGCTCGAGGGGATGAATCAGCCCCAGCATTTT CSTSGLEGMNQPQHF
TRBJ2-3 TRBD1 few TRBV4-3 TGCGCCAGGAGCTCGGACAGGGGGCGCACAGATACACAGTATTTT CARSSDRGRTDTQYF
TRBJ2-7 . few TRBV4-1 TGCGCCAGCAGCCCAACTCCGGACAGTTACGAAGAGTACTTC CASSPTPDSYEEYF
TRBJ1-4 TRBD1 . TRBV11-2 TGCGCCAGCAGCTTAGTGGGACAGGGGGCCCATGTTGAAAAACTGTTTTTT CASSLVGQGAHVEKLFF
TRBJ1-6 TRBD1 . TRBV11-2 TGTGCCAGTGCTGACTTTGCGAACAGGGGGCCGTGCTCACCCCTCCACTTT CASADFANRGPCSPLHF
TRBJ2-7 TRBD1 . TRBV29-1 TGCAGTGTTGGGGGACAGACCTACGAGCAATACTTC CSVGGQTYEQYF
TRBJ2-7 . . TRBV6-2/TRBV6-3 TGTGCCGGCAGTCTCGATACGGGGCACCACGAGCAGTACTTC CAGSLDTGHHEQYF
TRBJ1-2 TRBD1 . TRBV6-1 TGTGCCAGCAGTGATACAAGCTTTTTCCACGAAGACAGGGAGCTTTTCTACACCTTC CASSDTSFFHEDRELFYTF
TRBJ2-7 . . TRBV14 TGTGCCAGGAGCCCAGACTGCCGCGAGCAGCACTTC CARSPDCREQHF
TRBJ2-1 TRBD2 . TRBV6-5 TGTGCCAACAGTTACACACCCCCGGGACTAGGGACACACAATGAGCAGTTCTTC CANSYTPPGLGTHNEQFF
TRBJ1-4 TRBD1 . TRBV4-2 TGTGCCAGCTGCCAAGGGACAGGGGGTATGGAAAAACTGTTTTTT CASCQGTGGMEKLFF
TRBJ2-5 . medium-sized TRBV5-4 TGTGCCAGCAGCGCTGACGGACCAAAAAGGGAGACCCAGTACTTC CASSADGPKRETQYF
TRBJ2-3 TRBD2 . TRBV7-6 TGTGCCAGCAGCCAAGGACTAGCCCCAGATACGCAGTATTTT CASSQGLAPDTQYF
TRBJ2-2 . . TRBV2 TGTGCCAGCAGCCCCTCCGGGGAGCTGTCTTTT CASSPSGELSF
TRBJ2-7 TRBD1 . TRBV12-3/TRBV12-4 TGTGCCAGCAGTTTAGCGCAAGGACAGGGCGGCATGCAGTACTTC CASSLAQGQGGMQYF
TRBJ2-3 . few TRBV11-2 TGTGCCAGCAATTTAACAGGGATGGTTCAGACAGATACGCAGTATTTT CASNLTGMVQTDTQYF
TRBJ1-1 . once TRBV6-2/TRBV6-3 TGTACCAACAGTTACCAATACAGGCTCCGGTGCTTCTTT CTNSYQYRLRCFF
TRBJ2-6 . once TRBV28 TGTGCCAGCAGTTTAATAGGGGCTTCTGAGGCCAACGTCCTGACTTTC CASSLIGASEANVLTF
TRBJ1-2 TRBD1 . TRBV6-5 TGTACCAGTAGACGACAGGGGGATGGCTACACTTTC CTSRRQGDGYTF
TRBJ2-7 . . TRBV4-3 TGCACCAGCAACCAAGATACAGCCTCCGTCTACGAGCAGTACTTC CTSNQDTASVYEQYF
TRBJ2-7 . . TRBV6-2/TRBV6-3 TGTGCCAGCAGTGCCCCGTTATACTTCAATGAGCAGTACTTC CASSAPLYFNEQYF
TRBJ2-1 TRBD2 . TRBV30 TGTGCCTGCCCCGTTACCCAAGCGGGAGGGTTCAATGAGCAGATCTTC CACPVTQAGGFNEQIF
TRBJ2-7 . once TRBV4-3 TGCACCAGCAGCCAAGATTGGCCAGGGCAGGGTTACGAGCTGTACTTC CTSSQDWPGQGYELYF
TRBJ2-7 . medium-sized TRBV10-1 TGCGCCAGCAGTGAGCAGAGACGAAGTGAGCAGTACTTC CASSEQRRSEQYF
TRBJ2-5 . . TRBV29-1 TGCAGCGTCCTGAGGGGAGTCACAGATACCAAGTACTTC CSVLRGVTDTKYF
TRBJ2-3 . . TRBV11-3 TGTGCCAGGAGCTCCAGTGGGGGTCTAGGAGATACACAGTATTTT CARSSSGGLGDTQYF
TRBJ2-3 . . TRBV12-3/TRBV12-4 TGTACCAGCAGTTTAGAGGGTACAGATACGCAGTATTTT CTSSLEGTDTQYF
TRBJ2-5 TRBD1 . TRBV11-2 TGTGCCAGCAGCTCGACAGGGACAGGGTGCGGGACTCAGTGCTTC CASSSTGTGCGTQCF
TRBJ2-3 . . TRBV4-3 TGCGCCAGCAGCCAAGAGGACTCAGCGAGAGGGCCTTATGATACGCAGTATTTT CASSQEDSARGPYDTQYF
TRBJ1-2 . . TRBV11-1 TGTGCCGGAAGCGGAAGCGGGTCTATTGCTAACACCTTC CAGSGSGSIANTF
TRBJ2-7 . . TRBV6-2/TRBV6-3 TGTTCCAGTGGAACCTACGAGCAGTACTTC CSSGTYEQYF